Each of the 26 T cell receptor beta chains below was sequenced from the same sample in a study of CD8 T cells in ankylosing spondylitis. TCRdb redid the calling of the 5' RACE reads with MiXCR, one entry per CDR3 protein. The sample has about 69,000 distinct CDR3 sequences, approximately 5.3% seen once. Sequenced: blood, either unsorted or a sorted T cell fraction (not recorded which). These receptor sequences come from a male donor with ankylosing spondylitis or in good health (not recorded which).

This clonotype was recorded many times. The chain is built from TRBV7-2 and TRBJ1-5; possibly TRBD1 for D (5 bases). Trimming removed 5 bases at V and 0 bases at J, with 11 bases between. The CDR3 length is 15 residues. Germline-derived CDR1 and CDR2 are SGHTA and FQGNSA. For the CDR3, the DNA is TGTGCCAGCAGCCCCGACAGTTCTAGCAATCAGCCCCAGCATTTT. This gives the protein CASSPDSSSNQPQHF. Combining the CDR3 with reference TRBV7-2 and TRBJ1-5 gives the whole variable domain GAGVSQSPSNKVTEKGKDVELRCDPISGHTALYWYRQSLGQGLEFLIYFQGNSAPDKSGLPSDRFSAERTGGSVSTLTIQRTQQEDSAVYLCASSPDSSSNQPQHFGDGTRLSIL.

The sample holds many counts of this clonotype. V gene TRBV20-1 combines with J gene TRBJ2-5; tentative D call: TRBD2 (7 bases). This CDR3 comprises 13 residues. Germline-derived CDR1 and CDR2 are DFQATT and SNEGSKA (reference sequence). V was clipped by 5 bases and J by 5 bases, with 15 bases between them. The CDR3 nucleotides are TGCAGTGCTGGGGGGGGGCAGGACGAGACCCAGTACTTC. It translates to CSAGGGQDETQYF.

This clonotype was observed many times. V usage is TRBV12-3 or TRBV12-4 and J usage is TRBJ2-5; D ambiguous. The CDR3 covers 14 residues. V lost 5 bases and J 0 bases, leaving 10 bases between the germline ends. CDR3 in DNA: TGTGCCAGCAGTCACGAGACGCACCAAGAGACCCAGTACTTC. This translates into CASSHETHQETQYF.

This clonotype was seen many times. The CDR3 nucleotides are TGTGCCAGCAGAACGGAGGATGAGCAGTTCTTC. Its protein is CASRTEDEQFF. The chain recombines TRBV7-2 with TRBJ2-1; D may be TRBD2 (5 bases). V was pared by 6 bases and J by 8 bases, with 8 bases between. Germline CDR1 is SGHTA and CDR2 is FQGNSA. This CDR3 comprises 11 residues.

This clonotype was recorded many times. J is TRBJ2-1 and V is TRBV12-1. TRBV12-1 is labeled a pseudogene. The CDR3 covers 11 residues. The CDR3 is CASSYPPEEFF. The DNA of the CDR3 is TGTGCCAGCAGCTATCCGCCCGAGGAGTTCTTC.

This clonotype was seen repeatedly, ten times or more. This chain connects TRBV28 to TRBJ2-3; 9 nucleotides line up with TRBD2. With 3 bases clipped from V and 6 bases from J, the junction kept 10 bases outside the gene matches. The CDR3 spans 16 residues. The germline gives CDR1 MDHEN, CDR2 SYDVKM. CDR3 in amino acids: CASSLNGGGGLDTQYF. The DNA for the CDR3 is TGTGCCAGCAGTTTGAACGGCGGGGGGGGACTGGATACGCAGTATTTT.

In this sample, this clonotype turned up many times. This chain links TRBV12-3 or TRBV12-4 with TRBJ2-7; D remains ambiguous. The CDR3 extends over 13 amino acids. Deletions cut 3 bases from V and 5 bases from J, with 11 bases between. The CDR3 region has the DNA TGTGCCAGCAGTTTGGAAAGCCCTGACGAGCAGTACTTC. Amino acids: CASSLESPDEQYF.

The chain is built from TRBV7-9 and TRBJ1-1, with TRBD1 as a possible D gene (6 bases). Germline values: CDR1 SEHNR, CDR2 FQNEAQ (reference sequence). With 0 bases removed from V and 2 bases from J, the gap between germline ends came to 10 bases. The CDR3 covers 15 residues. DNA of the CDR3: TGTGCCAGCAGCTTAGCGACAGGACCTAACACTGAAGCTTTCTTT. Translated, it gives CASSLATGPNTEAFF.

This clonotype was seen at least ten times. The chain is built from TRBV28 and TRBJ1-2, with 9 bases that match TRBD1. Trimming took 6 bases from V and 5 from J; bases not matched to a gene: 10. The CDR3 contains 15 residues. Germline V gene lookup returns CDR1 MDHEN and CDR2 SYDVKM. CDR3 region: CASSDNTGGAYGYTF. CDR3 sequence (DNA): TGTGCCAGCAGCGATAATACAGGGGGCGCTTATGGCTACACCTTC.

This rearrangement joins TRBV7-2 to TRBJ2-3; D gene uncertain. The CDR3 sequence is 12 residues long. Between the trimmed V and J ends, which lost 5 bases and 2 bases, there was a span of 5 bases. Germline V CDR1 and CDR2: SGHTA, FQGNSA. CDR3 amino acids: CASSRNTDTQYF. The CDR3 coding sequence is TGTGCCAGCAGCCGGAACACAGATACGCAGTATTTT.

This clonotype was recorded many times. The CDR3: CSATLGRLNTEAFF. Written as DNA, the CDR3 is TGCAGTGCTACCCTGGGCAGGTTGAACACTGAAGCTTTCTTT. The chain combines TRBV20-1 with TRBJ1-1; D is unclear. The V end lost 4 bases, the J end lost 0 bases, and 12 bases lay between the germline ends. Germline-derived CDR1 and CDR2 are DFQATT and SNEGSKA (reference sequence). The CDR3 runs 14 residues.

This clonotype was detected a few times. CDR3 coding DNA: TGTGCCAGCAGTTTATTAGGGGGGCTCTACACCGGGGAGCTGTTTTTT. Protein: CASSLLGGLYTGELFF. The rearrangement links TRBV28 to TRBJ2-2; D might be TRBD1 or TRBD2, each matching 6 bases. This CDR3 has 16 residues. Germline V lookup: CDR1 MDHEN, CDR2 SYDVKM. Trimming cost V 1 base and J 3 bases, with 12 bases left between them.

This clonotype was detected ten times or more. V and J are TRBV3-1 and TRBJ2-7; D is undetermined. The V gene lost 7 bases and the J gene lost 2 bases, with 18 bases spanning the gap. CDR3 length equals 15 residues. CDR1 LGHDT and CDR2 YNNKEL come from the germline V gene (reference sequence). This CDR3 reads CASTATAFGPYEQYF. In DNA, the CDR3 is TGTGCCAGCACAGCAACGGCCTTCGGCCCCTACGAGCAGTACTTC.

The V gene is TRBV18, the J gene TRBJ1-1; D is uncertain. With 1 base removed from V and 3 bases from J, the gap between germline ends came to 6 bases. Germline V lookup: CDR1 KGHSH, CDR2 LQKENI. This CDR3 has 13 amino acids. In nucleotides, the CDR3 is TGTGCCAGCTCACCACTTCCCCACACTGAAGCTTTCTTT. Amino acids: CASSPLPHTEAFF.

In its sample, this clonotype was seen many times. The V call is TRBV11-2, the J call TRBJ2-1; tentative D call: TRBD1 (5 bases). The CDR3 runs to 15 residues. V was pared by 5 bases and J by 7 bases, with 18 bases between. Germline CDR1 is SGHAT and CDR2 is FQNNGV. CDR3 coding DNA: TGTGCCAGCAGCCCTCTACCCCCGCCAGGGAATGAGCAGTTCTTC. It translates to CASSPLPPPGNEQFF.

This clonotype was found many times. The rearrangement joins TRBV19 to TRBJ1-2; D is perhaps TRBD1 (6 bases). V was shortened by 7 bases and J by 13 bases, with 16 bases between the two germline ends. The CDR3 is 11 residues long. In germline, CDR1 is LNHDA, CDR2 SQIVND (reference sequence). The DNA for the CDR3 is TGTGCCAGTAAGGGGGGGACCGGGATCACCTTC. Translation: CASKGGTGITF.

There are many counts of this clonotype. The CDR3 nucleotides read TGTGCCAGCAGCCAAATAGAGACCCAGTACTTC. Protein product: CASSQIETQYF. The J gene is TRBJ2-5, the V gene TRBV3-1; no reliable D call. There are 11 residues in the CDR3. Trimming left V 2 bases short and J 4 bases short, with 2 bases between. Germline V gene lookup returns CDR1 LGHDT and CDR2 YNNKEL (reference sequence).

This clonotype has at least ten counts. This sequence joins TRBV12-3 or TRBV12-4 and TRBJ1-5; D remains unclear. The V gene lost 3 bases and the J gene lost 3 bases, with 9 bases spanning the gap. The CDR3 consists of 14 residues. The CDR3 spells CASSFMQSNQPQHF. The CDR3 DNA reads TGTGCCAGCAGTTTTATGCAGTCCAATCAGCCCCAGCATTTT.

This clonotype appeared many times. The V call is TRBV5-1, the J call TRBJ2-3; the match to TRBD2 covers 9 bases. The germline V gene encodes CDR1 SGHRS and CDR2 YFSETQ. The CDR3 covers 17 residues. With 2 bases clipped from V and 6 bases from J, the junction kept 13 bases outside the gene matches. The CDR3 reads CASSLGSGGDRKDTQYF. The DNA of the CDR3 is TGCGCCAGCAGCTTAGGTAGCGGGGGAGACCGTAAGGATACGCAGTATTTT.

This clonotype came up many times. This chain uses TRBV5-1 with TRBJ1-5; D not resolved. V was clipped by 1 base and J by 5 bases, with 7 bases between them. The CDR3 consists of 13 residues. Germline loops: CDR1 SGHRS, CDR2 YFSETQ. The CDR3 loop reads CASSLFPDQPQHF. In nucleotides, the CDR3 is TGCGCCAGCAGCTTGTTTCCGGATCAGCCCCAGCATTTT.

About this clonotype itself: Since a much larger clone is just one base distant, this may be a read error. The CDR3 DNA is TGCGGTGCTAGCACTTCTAGCGGGGGCACAGATACGCAGTATTTT. Translated: CGASTSSGGTDTQYF. This chain uses TRBV20-1 with TRBJ2-3, with 9 nucleotides matching TRBD2. The CDR3 sequence is 15 residues long. CDR1 and CDR2 from the germline V gene are DFQATT and SNEGSKA (reference sequence).

This clonotype has ten or more counts. The V call is TRBV12-5, the J call TRBJ2-1; weak D call: TRBD2 (5 bases). The CDR3 sequence is 13 residues long. Germline V CDR1 and CDR2: LGHNT, FRNRAP. Trimming left V 0 bases short and J 8 bases short, with 8 bases between. The CDR3 nucleotides read TGTGCTAGTGGTTTGGTAGTGGGAGATGAGCAGTTCTTC. Protein sequence: CASGLVVGDEQFF. The full variable domain, completed using reference TRBV12-5 and TRBJ2-1, is DARVTQTPRHKVTEMGQEVTMRCQPILGHNTVFWYRQTMMQGLELLAYFRNRAPLDDSGMPKDRFSAEMPDATLATLKIQPSEPRDSAVYFCASGLVVGDEQFFGPGTRLTVL.

Ten or more counts support this clonotype. The chain combines TRBV7-6 with TRBJ2-5, with D maybe TRBD2 (6 bases). Germline V CDR1 and CDR2: SGHVS, FNYEAQ. The CDR3 runs to 12 residues. The V end lost 2 bases, the J end lost 5 bases, and 6 bases lay between the germline ends. The CDR3 sequence is CASSLSGETQYF. CDR3 bases: TGTGCCAGCAGCTTAAGCGGGGAGACCCAGTACTTC.

This clonotype was picked up many times. The V and J genes are TRBV7-9 and TRBJ2-2, with D perhaps TRBD1 (5 bases). The CDR3 contains 14 residues. V gave up 3 bases and J gave up 2 bases, with 7 bases separating them. The V gene's germline CDR1 is SEHNR and CDR2 FQNEAQ (reference sequence). The CDR3 DNA follows: TGTGCCAGCAGCTTCAGGGTTAACACCGGGGAGCTGTTTTTT. Residues: CASSFRVNTGELFF.

The rearrangement links TRBV7-2 to TRBJ2-3; TRBD1 matches 7 bases. Looked up from germline, CDR1 is SGHTA and CDR2 is FQGNSA. The CDR3 has 16 residues. V shed 4 bases, J shed 2 bases, and the junction held 9 bases outside the gene matches. CDR3 DNA: TGTGCCAGCAGCTCGACAGGGACAGAGCCCACAGATACGCAGTATTTT. Encoded protein: CASSSTGTEPTDTQYF.

This clonotype has ten or more counts. The V call is TRBV10-1, the J call TRBJ2-7; D is perhaps TRBD1 (6 bases). Trimming took off 6 bases at V and 1 base at J, with 13 bases between the two ends. Per germline, CDR1 WNHNN and CDR2 SYGVQD (reference sequence). The CDR3 consists of 14 residues. CDR3 protein: CASRADRPSYEQYF. CDR3 DNA sequence: TGCGCCAGCAGGGCTGACAGGCCATCCTACGAGCAGTACTTC.